This TCR beta chain was recovered during a study of blood T cell repertoires in COVID-19. The overall study: In each case, the material was cDNA or gDNA derived from T cells, B-cell-depleted T cells, or PBMCs.

The V and J ends lost 5 bases and 4 bases, in that order; junction bases with no gene match: 7. Looked up from germline, CDR1 is SGHAT and CDR2 is FQNNGV. The CDR3 runs to 16 residues. As originally analysed: For nucleated cells, counts were estimated from reference gene primer amplification. Clones were read by immunoSEQ multiplex PCR, and TCRdb kept only the in-frame ones, dropping some. That table furnishes V, J and clone size, whereas the DNA furnished D and trimming. Counted here are roughly 150,000 clones, about four fifths occurring once; the ten biggest clones make up approximately 10%. The sequenced sample was peripheral blood. The chain couples TRBV11-2 to TRBJ2-7, with 14 bases that match TRBD2. This TCR was recovered from a man between 65 and 85 years old with active or convalescent COVID-19. The CDR3 DNA follows: TGTGCCAGCAGCGAGGGACTAGCGGGAGCTGAATACGAGCAGTACTTC. This translates into CASSEGLAGAEYEQYF.